This T cell receptor (beta chain) was documented in a study of T cell responses to AZD1222 COVID-19 vaccine. Notes on the study in general: The CD4 TCRs associated with vaccination extended across spike and predominated at 160-218 and 743-854. Once two AZD1222 doses were given, Spike-specific TCR breadth and depth went up. Clonal diversity was possibly underestimated; the donors were predominantly white British and more often female.

A word on this clone: Its target is not known.

J was trimmed by 1 base and V by 8 bases; bases with no gene match: 2. This CDR3 comprises 13 residues. Germline CDR1 and CDR2: SNHLY and FYNNEI. The repertoire was sequenced with immunoSEQ multiplex PCR; TCRdb's copy has only in-frame clones and lacks some. The table includes about 160,000 clones, roughly 90% detected once. This clonotype was sampled from an adult who received the AZD1222 COVID-19 vaccine. J is TRBJ1-5 and V is TRBV2; 7 bases are shared with TRBD1. The specimen comprised peripheral blood, sampled 28 days after the second AZD1222 dose. CDR3 loop: CASDRESNQPQHF. CDR3 coding DNA: TGTGCCAGCGACAGGGAGAGCAATCAGCCCCAGCATTTT.